This record concerns one T cell receptor beta chain sequence. The antigen it binds to is not known. One base away there is no much larger clone; base qualities are not given. This entry is derived from a study of T cell responses to AZD1222 COVID-19 vaccine listed by TCRdb under 2021. Context from the whole study: Because spike-specific TCR depth and breadth did not differ between the two schedules, AZD1222 recipients who got a second dose at roughly 4 weeks were pooled with those who got a second dose at roughly 12 weeks. TCR sequencing covered approximately 230 trial participants: about 210 given two doses of AZD1222 and 26 given two doses of MenACWY control vaccine. Trial participants were enrolled into age subgroups of 18-55, 56-69 and 70-plus years, which contained roughly 140, 27 and 60 TCR-sequenced participants, respectively.

Taken with the paper, the label for time point translates to: baseline before first vaccination. Samples from vaccinated people were obtained from the UK trials COV001 and COV002, which included a single-blind randomized controlled phase 2/3 trial of AZD1222 (ChAdOx1 nCoV-19) in healthy adults. For TCRbeta chain sequencing, PBMC samples were collected from trial participants at day 0 and at day 28 after the second dose. Points the paper makes about the study in general: A significant rise in spike-specific TCR breadth and depth was observed after two AZD1222 doses relative to day 0 and relative to MenACWY recipients. The whole spike protein was spanned by vaccine-associated CD4 TCRs, and dominant responses were seen in regions 160-218 and 743-854. Because no samples from the day 14 peak response were available, repertoires could be characterized only after the peak T cell response. Conclusions about previously exposed vaccinees are limited because only five to seven AZD1222 recipients were SARS-CoV-2 seropositive at baseline. Participants were mostly white British, with more females than males. The authors suggested clonal diversity may have been underestimated. In the small 56-69-year group, the increase in depth fell short of significance, most likely because of low power. Nearly half of unique spike-specific TCRs reportedly recognized epitopes outside regions mutated in the B.1.351 and B.1.1.7 variants.

The CDR3 regions of human TCRbeta chains were analyzed by immunosequencing. As for the original processing: TCRs in the repertoires were matched against a reference library of SARS-CoV-2-specific TCRs that had been generated with the MIRA antigen-specificity platform. Breadth was defined as the fraction of unique TCRs that were SARS-CoV-2-associated, and depth was defined as the fraction of total T cells that were SARS-CoV-2-associated. Using the MIRA data, each spike-specific TCR was mapped to the spike region that the TCR reacts to and placed in a CD4 or CD8 class. Log10-transformed breadth and depth values were compared by one-way ANOVA with Sidak's multiple comparisons tests. Entries here come from immuneACCESS through TCRdb and include only in-frame sequences with V and J called. Some clones fail to appear in such tables; in the studies checked, an unresolved V gene covers under half of the shortfall, and the cause of the remainder is unknown. V and J calls and clone size are those listed in that table; D and trimming were worked out from the DNA. The sample profile shows roughly 130,000 clones; around 90% of them were found once. The ten largest clones represent approximately 1.5% of the sample.

The germline V gene gives CDR1 as SGHTA and CDR2 as FQGTGA. Trimming costs V 4 bases and J 4 bases, and their ends lie 15 bases apart. Including the terminal cysteine and phenylalanine, the CDR3 comprises 15 residues. Just CDR3 DNA is preserved here, 45 bases in frame from base 1. The sequence came from an adult in good health. The rearranged chain carries TRBV7-3 and TRBJ2-3, with the D gene not clear enough to name. The specimen was peripheral blood, collected on day 0 of AZD1222 vaccination. The CDR3 reads CASSSMPARADTQYF. The DNA reads as follows: TGTGCCAGCAGCTCGATGCCCGCAAGGGCAGATACGCAGTATTTT. The entire variable domain, with the stretches around the CDR3 drawn from the reference TRBV7-3 and TRBJ2-3 proteins, is GAGVSQTPSNKVTEKGKYVELRCDPISGHTALYWYRQSLGQGPEFLIYFQGTGAADDSGLPNDRFFAVRPEGSVSTLKIQRTERGDSAVYLCASSSMPARADTQYFGPGTRLTVL.